The 16 T cell receptor beta chains below come from one sample, sequenced in a study of blood T cells in healthy people across ages (dated by TCRdb to between 2014 and 2017). Libraries were constructed by 5' RACE. The sample was run on an Illumina HiSeq 2500. A second PCR of roughly 7 to 11 cycles was performed with a sample-barcoded 5' primer and a J-beta primer mix. TCRdb reran the public reads through fastp at Q25 and MiXCR, keeping productive beta chains. Rows merge per CDR3 protein into single entries with the most common DNA and genes. This sample comprises approximately 1.5 million distinct CDR3 sequences, approximately 39% of them detected only once. The top ten constitute 4% of the sample. The sample was blood. All receptors derive from a woman between 18 and 29 years old in good health.

The J gene is TRBJ2-4, the V gene TRBV28; 7 nucleotides align to TRBD2. The CDR3 has 14 amino acids. The junction had 2 bases not matched to a gene; V was cut back by 5 bases and J by 1 base. CDR1 and CDR2 from the germline V gene are MDHEN and SYDVKM. The CDR3 DNA reads TGTGCCAGCAGTGGGGGGGGGGCCAAAAACATTCAGTACTTC. It specifies CASSGGGAKNIQYF.

This clonotype was counted a few times. The V gene is TRBV4-3, the J gene TRBJ1-4; 8 bases fit TRBD1. The germline gives CDR1 LGHNA, CDR2 YSLEER. The CDR3 runs 15 residues. Trimming removed 4 bases from V and 8 bases from J; junction bases left unmatched: 9. The CDR3 DNA reads as TGCGCCAGCAGCCCCCGTGACAGGGGAGAAGAAAAACTGTTTTTT. Protein: CASSPRDRGEEKLFF.

The gene calls are TRBV4-3 and TRBJ2-7; no reliable D call. Deletions cut 2 bases from V and 0 bases from J, with 14 bases between. Germline V CDR1 and CDR2: LGHNA, YSLEER. This CDR3 spans 16 amino acids. DNA for the CDR3: TGCGCCAGCAGCCAATCACATTGGCGTAACTCCTACGAGCAGTACTTC. Translated, it gives CASSQSHWRNSYEQYF.

CDR3 bases: TGTGCCAGCAGCGTAAGGGGAAGAGTTGATCCCTACAATGAGCAGTTCTTC. It codes for CASSVRGRVDPYNEQFF. This chain joins TRBV9 and TRBJ2-1; perhaps TRBD1 as D (5 bases). Germline-derived CDR1 and CDR2 are SGDLS and YYNGEE. Trimming took off 1 base at V and 2 bases at J, with 16 bases between the two ends. CDR3 length: 17 residues.

V usage is TRBV12-3 or TRBV12-4 and J usage is TRBJ2-3; 10 bases are a match to TRBD2. V shed 3 bases, J shed 2 bases, and the junction held 8 bases outside the gene matches. The length of the CDR3 is 17 residues. The CDR3 sequence is CASSLKLAGDYTDTQYF. CDR3 nucleotides: TGTGCCAGCAGTTTGAAGCTAGCGGGGGACTACACAGATACGCAGTATTTT.

This chain links TRBV9 with TRBJ2-2, with TRBD1 identical over 7 bases. Germline V gene lookup returns CDR1 SGDLS and CDR2 YYNGEE. The CDR3 sequence is 16 residues long. V lost 0 bases to trimming and J lost 2 bases; unmatched junction nucleotides: 4. CDR3 in amino acids: CASSVGDSLNTGELFF. DNA for the CDR3: TGTGCCAGCAGCGTAGGGGACAGCCTAAACACCGGGGAGCTGTTTTTT. Supplemented by reference TRBV9 and TRBJ2-2, the full variable domain reads DSGVTQTPKHLITATGQRVTLRCSPRSGDLSVYWYQQSLDQGLQFLIQYYNGEERAKGNILERFSAQQFPDLHSELNLSSLELGDSALYFCASSVGDSLNTGELFFGEGSRLTVL.

The J gene is TRBJ2-3, the V gene TRBV20-1; D is undetermined. The CDR3 runs 14 residues. Trimming removed 1 base at V and 2 bases at J, with 10 bases between. The germline gives CDR1 DFQATT, CDR2 SNEGSKA (reference sequence). The CDR3 protein is CSARVQRTTDTQYF. CDR3 bases: TGCAGTGCTAGAGTACAGAGGACCACAGATACGCAGTATTTT.

This rearrangement joins TRBV4-2 to TRBJ1-1, with a possible D match to TRBD1 (6 bases). The CDR3 runs 14 residues. CDR1 is LGHNA and CDR2 is YNFKEQ in the germline V gene. V shed 2 bases and J shed 6 bases, with 13 bases lying between them. The CDR3 protein is CASSQNQGNAEAFF. CDR3 in DNA: TGTGCCAGCAGCCAAAATCAGGGGAATGCTGAAGCTTTCTTT.

The chain combines TRBV12-5 with TRBJ1-1; D might be TRBD1 (6 bases). V lost 5 bases, J lost 3 bases, and 19 bases lay in between. The CDR3 sequence is 16 residues long. Germline V gene sequence: CDR1 LGHNT, CDR2 FRNRAP. The CDR3 protein is CASGGDTFPDDTEAFF. The CDR3 nucleotides read TGTGCTAGTGGTGGGGACACGTTCCCCGATGACACTGAAGCTTTCTTT.

Remarks on this clonotype: Since a much larger clone is just one base distant, this may be a read error. The gene calls are TRBV28 and TRBJ2-3; perhaps TRBD2 as D (5 bases). Germline V gene sequence: CDR1 MDHEN, CDR2 SYDVKM. V was cut by 6 bases and J by 2 bases, with 12 bases left in between. The CDR3 is 14 residues long. The CDR3 coding sequence is TGTGCCAGCAGCCCGGGATCCAACACAGATACGCAGTATTTT. It encodes CASSPGSNTDTQYF.

This clonotype has more than one count but fewer than ten. This chain joins TRBV7-2 and TRBJ2-1; the D is unclear. V lost 5 bases to trimming and J lost 6 bases, with 14 bases between them. CDR1 is SGHTA, CDR2 FQGNSA, per germline. The CDR3 covers 14 residues. The CDR3 is CASSRFLASNEQFF. The CDR3 DNA is TGTGCCAGCAGCCGATTCTTAGCAAGCAATGAGCAGTTCTTC.

In its sample, this clonotype was seen a few times. This chain uses TRBV25-1 with TRBJ1-2, with D perhaps matching TRBD1 (6 bases). V lost 5 bases, J lost 2 bases, and 24 bases lay in between. Germline V gene lookup returns CDR1 MGHDK and CDR2 SYGVNS. The CDR3 is made up of 18 amino acids. The CDR3 reads CASSPVTGGANSNYGYTF. In nucleotides, the CDR3 is TGTGCCAGCAGTCCTGTCACGGGGGGCGCTAATAGCAACTATGGCTACACCTTC.

The V and J genes are TRBV6-2 or TRBV6-3 and TRBJ2-1, with a weak D call TRBD2 (6 bases). The length of the CDR3 is 16 residues. Trimming stripped 0 bases from V and 0 bases from J, with 9 bases between. Germline-derived CDR1 and CDR2 are MNHEY and SVGEGT. In DNA form, the CDR3 reads TGTGCCAGCAGTTACTCGGCGGGGATCTCCTACAATGAGCAGTTCTTC. Encoded protein: CASSYSAGISYNEQFF.

The rearrangement links TRBV7-9 to TRBJ1-6; no reliable D call. V lost 4 bases and J lost 5, with 9 bases in between. Germline-derived CDR1 and CDR2 are SEHNR and FQNEAQ (reference sequence). The CDR3 sequence is 14 residues long. The CDR3 DNA follows: TGTGCCAGCAGCTCCAGACTGAATAATTCACCCCTCCACTTT. It encodes CASSSRLNNSPLHF.

This clonotype was recorded once. This rearrangement joins TRBV5-1 to TRBJ1-1; weak D call: TRBD1 (6 bases). CDR3 length: 15 residues. Trimming pared 0 bases from V and 4 bases from J, leaving 13 bases between. Germline CDR1 SGHRS, CDR2 YFSETQ. The DNA for the CDR3 is TGCGCCAGCAGCTTGGGCGCCGTCAGGGGCACTGAAGCTTTCTTT. As protein: CASSLGAVRGTEAFF. Using reference TRBV5-1 and TRBJ1-1 for the parts outside the CDR3, the full variable domain is KAGVTQTPRYLIKTRGQQVTLSCSPISGHRSVSWYQQTPGQGLQFLFEYFSETQRNKGNFPGRFSGRQFSNSRSEMNVSTLELGDSALYLCASSLGAVRGTEAFFGQGTRLTVV.

V is TRBV27 and J is TRBJ2-1; D is unclear. Per the germline V gene, CDR1 is MNHEY and CDR2 is SMNVEV (reference sequence). This CDR3 comprises 14 residues. Trimming pared 2 bases from V and 4 bases from J, leaving 9 bases between. The CDR3 DNA reads as TGTGCCAGCAGTTTAACCCCCGGATACAATGAGCAGTTCTTC. Translated, it gives CASSLTPGYNEQFF.